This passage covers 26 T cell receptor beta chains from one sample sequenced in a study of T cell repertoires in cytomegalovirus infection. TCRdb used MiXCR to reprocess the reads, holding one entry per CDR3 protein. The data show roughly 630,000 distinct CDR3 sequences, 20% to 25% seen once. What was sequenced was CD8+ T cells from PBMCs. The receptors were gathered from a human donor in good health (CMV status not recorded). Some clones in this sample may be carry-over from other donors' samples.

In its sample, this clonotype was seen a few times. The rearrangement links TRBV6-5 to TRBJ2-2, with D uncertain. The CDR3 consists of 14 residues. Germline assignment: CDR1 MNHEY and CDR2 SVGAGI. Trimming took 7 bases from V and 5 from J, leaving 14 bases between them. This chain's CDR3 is CASTLRGGTGELFF. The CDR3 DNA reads TGTGCCAGCACCCTACGCGGTGGGACCGGGGAGCTGTTTTTT.

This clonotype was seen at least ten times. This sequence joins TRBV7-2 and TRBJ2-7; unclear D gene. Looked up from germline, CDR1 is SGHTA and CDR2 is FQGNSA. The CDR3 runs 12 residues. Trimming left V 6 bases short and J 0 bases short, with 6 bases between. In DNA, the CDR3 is TGTGCCAGCAGTCACTTCTCCTACGAGCAGTACTTC. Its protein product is CASSHFSYEQYF.

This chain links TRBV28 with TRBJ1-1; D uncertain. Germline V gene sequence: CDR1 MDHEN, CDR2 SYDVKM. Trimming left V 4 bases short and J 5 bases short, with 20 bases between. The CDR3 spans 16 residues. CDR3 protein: CASSSPEASPGTEAFF. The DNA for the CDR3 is TGTGCCAGCAGTTCCCCCGAGGCAAGTCCTGGGACTGAAGCTTTCTTT. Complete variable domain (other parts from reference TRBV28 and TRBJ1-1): DVKVTQSSRYLVKRTGEKVFLECVQDMDHENMFWYRQDPGLGLRLIYFSYDVKMKEKGDIPEGYSVSREKKERFSLILESASTNQTSMYLCASSSPEASPGTEAFFGQGTRLTVV.

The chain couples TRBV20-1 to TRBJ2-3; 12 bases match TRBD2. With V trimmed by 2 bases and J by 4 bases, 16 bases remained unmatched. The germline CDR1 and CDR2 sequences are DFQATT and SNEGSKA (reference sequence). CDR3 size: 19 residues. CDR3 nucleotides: TGCAGTGCTAGACTCGCGGAATCGGAGACTAGCGGGAGACCAGATACGCAGTATTTT. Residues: CSARLAESETSGRPDTQYF.

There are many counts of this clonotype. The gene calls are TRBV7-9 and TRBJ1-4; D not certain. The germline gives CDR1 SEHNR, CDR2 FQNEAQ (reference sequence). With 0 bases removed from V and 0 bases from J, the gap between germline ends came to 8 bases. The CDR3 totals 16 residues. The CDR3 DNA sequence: TGTGCCAGCAGCTTAGCGGGCGGCGCAACTAATGAAAAACTGTTTTTT. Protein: CASSLAGGATNEKLFF.

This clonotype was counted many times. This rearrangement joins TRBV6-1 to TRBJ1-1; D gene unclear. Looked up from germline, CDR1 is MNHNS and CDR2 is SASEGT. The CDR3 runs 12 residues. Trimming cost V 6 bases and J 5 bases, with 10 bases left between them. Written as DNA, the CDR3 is TGTGCCAGCAGGTCAGGTGTTACTGAAGCTTTCTTT. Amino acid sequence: CASRSGVTEAFF.

CDR3 DNA: TGTGCCAGCAGTTTGGGCGGCCTACGAAGCAATCAGCCCCAGCATTTT. Translating gives CASSLGGLRSNQPQHF. The chain links TRBV12-3 or TRBV12-4 to TRBJ1-5; D is unclear. CDR3 size: 16 residues. Trimming shortened V by 3 bases and J by 1 base, and 13 bases separated the two germline ends.

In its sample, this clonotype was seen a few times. In DNA, the CDR3 is TGTGCCAGCAGTCCCACAGCGGGGGTGGCATACGAGCAGTACGTC. It is translated as CASSPTAGVAYEQYV. This chain uses TRBV28 with TRBJ2-7; 8 positions match TRBD2. The CDR3 extends over 15 amino acids. J was trimmed by 4 bases and V by 5 bases; bases with no gene match: 10. Germline CDR1 reads MDHEN; CDR2 reads SYDVKM.

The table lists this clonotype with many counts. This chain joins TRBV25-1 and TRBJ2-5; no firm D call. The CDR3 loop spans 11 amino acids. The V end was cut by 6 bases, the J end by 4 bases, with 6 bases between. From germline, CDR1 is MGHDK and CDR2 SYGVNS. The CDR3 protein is CASRTGETQYF. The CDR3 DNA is TGTGCCAGCAGGACGGGAGAGACCCAGTACTTC.

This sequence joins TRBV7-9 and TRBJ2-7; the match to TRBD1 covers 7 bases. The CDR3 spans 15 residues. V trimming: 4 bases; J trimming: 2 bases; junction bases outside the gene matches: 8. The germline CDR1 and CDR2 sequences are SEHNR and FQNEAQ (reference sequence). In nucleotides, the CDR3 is TGTGCCAGCAGCTCGAGCCGGGACAGACCCTACGAGCAGTACGTC. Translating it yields CASSSSRDRPYEQYV.

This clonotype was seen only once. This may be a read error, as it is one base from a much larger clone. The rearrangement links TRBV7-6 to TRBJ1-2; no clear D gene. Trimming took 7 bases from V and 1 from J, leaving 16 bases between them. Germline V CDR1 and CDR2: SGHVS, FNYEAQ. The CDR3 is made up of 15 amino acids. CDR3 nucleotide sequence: TGTGCCAGCAACTTTACCCCGGACGGTAACTATGGCTACACCTTC. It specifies CASNFTPDGNYGYTF.

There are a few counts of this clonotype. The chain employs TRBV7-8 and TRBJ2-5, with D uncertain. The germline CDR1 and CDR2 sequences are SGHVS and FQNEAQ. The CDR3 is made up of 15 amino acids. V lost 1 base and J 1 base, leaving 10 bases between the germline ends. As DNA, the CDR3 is TGTGCCAGCAGCTTAGAGGTCCAGGTCCAAGAGACCCAGTACTTC. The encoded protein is CASSLEVQVQETQYF.

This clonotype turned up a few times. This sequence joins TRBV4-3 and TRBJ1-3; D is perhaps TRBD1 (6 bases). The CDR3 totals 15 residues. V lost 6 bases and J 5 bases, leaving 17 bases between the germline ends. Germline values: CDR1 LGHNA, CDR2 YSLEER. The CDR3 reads CASSPTGTLRNTIYF. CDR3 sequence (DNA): TGCGCCAGCAGTCCTACCGGGACACTACGAAACACCATATATTTT.

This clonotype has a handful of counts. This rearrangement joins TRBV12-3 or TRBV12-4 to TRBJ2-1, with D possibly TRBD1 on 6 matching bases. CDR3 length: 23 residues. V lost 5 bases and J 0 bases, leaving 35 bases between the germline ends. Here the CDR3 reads CASSRYQRALRNTGLSSYNEQFF. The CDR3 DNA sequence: TGTGCCAGCAGTCGATACCAAAGGGCACTGCGAAACACAGGGCTAAGCTCCTACAATGAGCAGTTCTTC.

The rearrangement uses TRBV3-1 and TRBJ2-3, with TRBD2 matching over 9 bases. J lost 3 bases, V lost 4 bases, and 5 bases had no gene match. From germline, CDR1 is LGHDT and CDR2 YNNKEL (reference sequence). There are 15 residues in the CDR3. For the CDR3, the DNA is TGTGCCAGCAGCCTCGTTGGACTAGCGACAGATACGCAGTATTTT. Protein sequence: CASSLVGLATDTQYF.

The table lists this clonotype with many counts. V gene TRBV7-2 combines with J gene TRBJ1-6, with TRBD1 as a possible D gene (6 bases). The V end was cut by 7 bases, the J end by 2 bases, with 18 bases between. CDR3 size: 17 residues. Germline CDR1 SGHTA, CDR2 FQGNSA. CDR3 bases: TGTGCCAGCACACTTGGGGGCAGGGTCGCCTATAATTCACCCCTCCACTTT. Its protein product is CASTLGGRVAYNSPLHF.

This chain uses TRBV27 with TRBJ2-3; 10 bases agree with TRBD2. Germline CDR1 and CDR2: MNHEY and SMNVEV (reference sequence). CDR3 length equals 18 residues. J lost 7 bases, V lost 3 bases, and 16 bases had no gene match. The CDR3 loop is CASSFLAGGPGVIYTQYF. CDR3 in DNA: TGTGCCAGCAGTTTCTTAGCGGGGGGCCCCGGAGTCATTTATACGCAGTATTTT.

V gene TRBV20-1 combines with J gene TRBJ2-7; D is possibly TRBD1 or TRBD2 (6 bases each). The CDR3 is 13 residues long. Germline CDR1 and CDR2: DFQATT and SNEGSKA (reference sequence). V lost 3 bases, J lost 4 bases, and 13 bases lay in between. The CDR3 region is CSASGGSGYEQYF. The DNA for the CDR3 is TGCAGTGCTAGCGGGGGCAGTGGTTACGAGCAGTACTTC.

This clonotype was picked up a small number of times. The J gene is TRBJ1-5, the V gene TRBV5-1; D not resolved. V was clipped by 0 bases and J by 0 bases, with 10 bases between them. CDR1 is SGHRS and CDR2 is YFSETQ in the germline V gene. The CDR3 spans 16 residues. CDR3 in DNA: TGCGCCAGCAGCTTGGACCCCACCGATAGCAATCAGCCCCAGCATTTT. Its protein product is CASSLDPTDSNQPQHF. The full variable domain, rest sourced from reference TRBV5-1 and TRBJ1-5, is KAGVTQTPRYLIKTRGQQVTLSCSPISGHRSVSWYQQTPGQGLQFLFEYFSETQRNKGNFPGRFSGRQFSNSRSEMNVSTLELGDSALYLCASSLDPTDSNQPQHFGDGTRLSIL.

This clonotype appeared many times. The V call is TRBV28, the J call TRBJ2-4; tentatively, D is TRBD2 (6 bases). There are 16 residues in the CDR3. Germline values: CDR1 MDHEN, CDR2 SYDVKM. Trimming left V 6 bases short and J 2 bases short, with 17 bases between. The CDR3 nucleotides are TGTGCCAGCAGCCGACGAGAGGACTATCCCAAAAACATTCAGTACTTC. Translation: CASSRREDYPKNIQYF.

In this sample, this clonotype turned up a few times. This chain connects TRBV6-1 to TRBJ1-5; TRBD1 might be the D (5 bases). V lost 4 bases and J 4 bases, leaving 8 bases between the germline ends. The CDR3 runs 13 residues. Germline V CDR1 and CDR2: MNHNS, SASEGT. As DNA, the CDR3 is TGTGCCAGCAGTGGACAGACGAATCAGCCCCAGCATTTT. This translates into CASSGQTNQPQHF.

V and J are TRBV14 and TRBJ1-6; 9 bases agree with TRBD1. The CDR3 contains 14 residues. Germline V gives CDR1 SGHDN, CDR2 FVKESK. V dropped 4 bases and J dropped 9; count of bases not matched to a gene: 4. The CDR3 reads CASSPGQGRSPLHF. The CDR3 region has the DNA TGTGCCAGCAGCCCGGGACAGGGTCGTTCACCCCTCCACTTT.

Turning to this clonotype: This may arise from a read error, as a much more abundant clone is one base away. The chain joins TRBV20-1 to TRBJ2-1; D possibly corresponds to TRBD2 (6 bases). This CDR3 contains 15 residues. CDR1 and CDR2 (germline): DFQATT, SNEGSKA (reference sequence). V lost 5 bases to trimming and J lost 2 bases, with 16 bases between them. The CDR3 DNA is TGCAGTGCTCTCCGACTAGTAGCCCCCTACAATGAGCAGTTCTTC. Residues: CSALRLVAPYNEQFF.

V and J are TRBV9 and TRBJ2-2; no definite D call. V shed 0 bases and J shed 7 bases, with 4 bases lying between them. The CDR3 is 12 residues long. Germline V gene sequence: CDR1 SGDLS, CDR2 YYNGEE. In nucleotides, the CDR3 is TGTGCCAGCAGCGTAGTTATCGGGGAGCTGTTTTTT. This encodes CASSVVIGELFF.

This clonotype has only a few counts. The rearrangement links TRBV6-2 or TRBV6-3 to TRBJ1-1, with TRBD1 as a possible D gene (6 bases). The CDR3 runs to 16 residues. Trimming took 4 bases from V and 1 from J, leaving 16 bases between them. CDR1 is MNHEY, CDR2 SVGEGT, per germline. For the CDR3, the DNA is TGTGCCAGCAGTTGGGGGCCTGGATTCAAGAACACTGAAGCTTTCTTT. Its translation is CASSWGPGFKNTEAFF.

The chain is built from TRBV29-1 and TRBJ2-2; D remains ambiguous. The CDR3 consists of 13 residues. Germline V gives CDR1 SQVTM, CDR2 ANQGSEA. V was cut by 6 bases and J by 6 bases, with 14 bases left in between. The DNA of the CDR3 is TGCAGCGTAAGGGAACAGAGTCCCGGGGAGCTGTTTTTT. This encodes CSVREQSPGELFF.